Shown below are 22 T cell receptor beta chains from a single sample sequenced in a study of blood T cell repertoires in COVID-19. Clones were sequenced by immunoSEQ multiplex PCR, and TCRdb holds only the in-frame ones, with some missing. The sample yields fewer than 150,000 clones, over 70% seen once. The sample taken for sequencing was PBMCs or T cells enriched from blood (not recorded which). Receptors were obtained from a man aged 45-65 years in a cohort exposed to, infected with or recovered from COVID-19 (not recorded which).

This clone was detected only once. The chain couples TRBV7-3 to TRBJ2-2, with D perhaps matching TRBD1 (6 bases). The V gene lost 4 bases and the J gene lost 1 base, with 13 bases spanning the gap. Germline loops: CDR1 SGHTA, CDR2 FQGTGA. This CDR3 has 16 amino acids. As DNA, the CDR3 is TGTGCCAGCAGCTCACTCCCGACAGGGAACACCGGGGAGCTGTTTTTT. Its translation: CASSSLPTGNTGELFF.

This chain joins TRBV21-1 and TRBJ1-6; the table assigns TRBD1, which was not confirmed against the DNA. TRBV21-1 is flagged as a pseudogene. The length of the CDR3 is 17 residues. The CDR3 region is CASSKEVAGQYNSPLHF. Here the CDR3 DNA reads TGTGCCAGCAGCAAAGAGGTTGCAGGGCAGTATAATTCACCCCTCCACTTT.

The chain is built from TRBV13 and TRBJ2-7; D is undetermined. V was cut by 5 bases and J by 2 bases, with 4 bases left in between. The CDR3 runs to 11 residues. CDR1 and CDR2 (germline): PRHDT, FYEKMQ (reference sequence). For the CDR3, the DNA is TGTGCCAGCAGCGTCACCTACGAGCAGTACTTC. Its protein product is CASSVTYEQYF.

The chain recombines TRBV10-3 with TRBJ1-2, with 9 bases fitting TRBD1. The CDR3 length is 15 residues. Germline CDR1 ENHRY, CDR2 SYGVKD. V lost 1 base, J lost 4 bases, and 4 bases stayed unmatched. Here the CDR3 reads CAISELQGALYGYTF. CDR3 nucleotide sequence: TGTGCCATCAGTGAGTTACAGGGGGCCCTCTATGGCTACACCTTC.

This chain links TRBV18 with TRBJ1-6; D gene unclear. Germline assignment: CDR1 KGHSH and CDR2 LQKENI. There are 14 residues in the CDR3. V shed 3 bases and J shed 7 bases, with 10 bases lying between them. The chain's CDR3 is CASSPAAANSPLHF. DNA of the CDR3: TGTGCCAGCTCACCGGCGGCAGCAAATTCACCCCTCCACTTT. Combining the CDR3 with reference TRBV18 and TRBJ1-6 gives the whole variable domain NAGVMQNPRHLVRRRGQEARLRCSPMKGHSHVYWYRQLPEEGLKFMVYLQKENIIDESGMPKERFSAEFPKEGPSILRIQQVVRGDSAAYFCASSPAAANSPLHFGNGTRLTVT.

V gene TRBV11-3 combines with J gene TRBJ1-1; 8 nucleotides match TRBD1. CDR1 and CDR2 from the germline V gene are SGHNT and YENEEA. V was clipped by 5 bases and J by 4 bases; unmatched bases: 6. This CDR3 is built from 14 residues. The CDR3 DNA is TGTGCCAGCAGCCCTGACAGGGGATCCACTGAAGCTTTCTTT. Its protein product is CASSPDRGSTEAFF.

The CDR3, as DNA: TGTGCCAGCAGCCGACAAAGTGAAAAACTGTTTTTT. It yields the protein CASSRQSEKLFF. The J gene is TRBJ1-4, the V gene TRBV11-2; D unclear. CDR1 is SGHAT and CDR2 is FQNNGV in the germline V gene. There are 12 residues in the CDR3. V was clipped by 5 bases and J by 7 bases, with 8 bases between them.

For the CDR3, the DNA is TGTGCCAGCAGCTTGGTTGGGGCGAACACTGAAGCTTTCTTT. Encoded protein: CASSLVGANTEAFF. The V and J genes are TRBV5-6 and TRBJ1-1; a possible D gene is TRBD1 (5 bases). This CDR3 region has 14 residues. V lost 0 bases, J lost 1 base, and 7 bases lay in between. The germline CDR1 and CDR2 sequences are SGHDT and YYEEEE.

The chain carries TRBV5-1 and TRBJ1-3; TRBD1 aligns across 8 bases. J gave up 2 bases and V 0 bases, and 1 base lay outside the gene matches. The germline V gene has CDR1 SGHRS and CDR2 YFSETQ. The CDR3 has 15 amino acids. The CDR3 is CASSLEDRAGNTIYF. The CDR3 DNA reads TGCGCCAGCAGCTTGGAGGACAGGGCTGGAAACACCATATATTTT.

The chain recombines TRBV4-1 with TRBJ2-7; possibly TRBD1 for D (5 bases). CDR3 length: 17 residues. The germline V gene encodes CDR1 MGHRA and CDR2 YSYEKL. V lost 0 bases and J 3 bases, leaving 18 bases between the germline ends. The DNA of the CDR3 is TGCGCCAGCAGCCAAGAGGTATTACAGGCAAATAACTACGAGCAGTACTTC. Its protein product is CASSQEVLQANNYEQYF.

This clone was detected a few times. The chain has TRBV5-4 and TRBJ2-3; possibly TRBD2 for D (5 bases). The CDR3 spans 16 residues. Trimming pared 0 bases from V and 1 base from J, leaving 12 bases between. CDR1 and CDR2 from the germline V gene are SGHNT and YYREEE (reference sequence). The CDR3 here is CASSLGGRDRTDTQYF. Written as DNA, the CDR3 is TGTGCCAGCAGCTTGGGCGGGCGAGACCGCACAGATACGCAGTATTTT.

This clone occurred a few times. The chain has TRBV20-1 and TRBJ2-5; D not resolved. There are 13 residues in the CDR3. CDR1 DFQATT and CDR2 SNEGSKA come from the germline V gene (reference sequence). Trimming left V 3 bases short and J 0 bases short, with 8 bases between. The CDR3 reads CSASSLYQETQYF. The CDR3, as DNA: TGCAGTGCTAGTAGCCTGTACCAAGAGACCCAGTACTTC.

The chain employs TRBV29-1 and TRBJ2-7; D is unclear. Trimming removed 7 bases from V and 2 bases from J, with 9 bases in between. This CDR3 spans 11 amino acids. The V gene's germline CDR1 is SQVTM and CDR2 ANQGSEA. In nucleotides, the CDR3 is TGCAGCGCGGGTTTCGCCTACGAGCAGTACTTC. Translated: CSAGFAYEQYF.

This chain joins TRBV19 and TRBJ1-5, with D perhaps TRBD1 (6 bases). Trimming cost V 7 bases and J 7 bases, with 17 bases left between them. The CDR3 has 14 amino acids. Germline CDR1 reads LNHDA; CDR2 reads SQIVND (reference sequence). CDR3 loop: CASKRTAERQPQHF. The CDR3 nucleotides read TGTGCCAGTAAGAGGACAGCGGAACGACAGCCCCAGCATTTT.

This rearrangement joins TRBV5-1 to TRBJ2-6, with 10 positions matching TRBD1. V was pared by 0 bases and J by 4 bases, with 7 bases of the junction left unmatched. Germline assignment: CDR1 SGHRS and CDR2 YFSETQ. This CDR3 region has 18 residues. Here the CDR3 DNA reads TGCGCCAGCAGCTTGGTGGGACAGGGGATGGGAGGGGCCAACGTCCTGACTTTC. This translates into CASSLVGQGMGGANVLTF.

This clone was observed a few times. The CDR3 sequence: CASSRTGTSGGSYNEQFF. The CDR3 DNA is TGTGCCAGCAGCCGTACGGGGACTAGCGGGGGCTCCTACAATGAGCAGTTCTTC. The V and J genes are TRBV9 and TRBJ2-1; 14 nucleotides align to TRBD2. Germline CDR1 is SGDLS and CDR2 is YYNGEE. V shed 4 bases, J shed 0 bases, and the junction held 6 bases outside the gene matches. The CDR3 has 18 residues.

In its sample, this clone was seen a few times. The chain couples TRBV9 to TRBJ1-4; D might be TRBD1 (6 bases). V gave up 3 bases and J gave up 0 bases, with 9 bases separating them. CDR3 size: 15 residues. The germline V gene encodes CDR1 SGDLS and CDR2 YYNGEE. CDR3 region: CASSEGQTTNEKLFF. CDR3 DNA: TGTGCCAGCAGCGAAGGACAGACAACTAATGAAAAACTGTTTTTT. The whole variable domain, remainder taken from reference TRBV9 and TRBJ1-4, is DSGVTQTPKHLITATGQRVTLRCSPRSGDLSVYWYQQSLDQGLQFLIQYYNGEERAKGNILERFSAQQFPDLHSELNLSSLELGDSALYFCASSEGQTTNEKLFFGSGTQLSVL.

V usage is TRBV10-2 and J usage is TRBJ1-2, with D tentatively TRBD1 (5 bases). The V end was cut by 6 bases, the J end by 5 bases, with 13 bases between. CDR1 is WSHSY and CDR2 is SAAADI in the germline V gene. CDR3 length equals 13 residues. CDR3 nucleotides: TGCGCCAGCAGGGGGGGTCAGGTTTATGGCTACACCTTC. This gives the protein CASRGGQVYGYTF.

The V gene is TRBV7-2, the J gene TRBJ1-6; 8 positions match TRBD1. The CDR3 contains 15 residues. Losses at the gene ends were 1 base for V and 11 bases for J; bases not matched to a gene: 7. Germline loops: CDR1 SGHTA, CDR2 FQGNSA. The DNA for the CDR3 is TGTGCCAGCAGCTTAGAAGGACAGGGTAGGGCACCCCTCCACTTT. It encodes CASSLEGQGRAPLHF.

The chain has TRBV2 and TRBJ2-4; TRBD2 agrees at 10 bases. The junction had 6 bases not matched to a gene; V was cut back by 4 bases and J by 9 bases. This CDR3 region has 14 residues. Germline V lookup: CDR1 SNHLY, CDR2 FYNNEI. CDR3 protein: CASSGWTSGGIQYF. The CDR3 nucleotides read TGTGCCAGCAGTGGGTGGACTAGCGGTGGCATTCAGTACTTC.

The rearrangement joins TRBV28 to TRBJ1-6; D uncertain. The CDR3 is 13 amino acids. From germline, CDR1 is MDHEN and CDR2 SYDVKM. V dropped 7 bases and J dropped 6 bases, with 10 bases sitting between them. This CDR3 reads CASTGSGNSPLHF. CDR3 bases: TGTGCCAGCACGGGGTCGGGTAATTCACCCCTCCACTTT.

J is TRBJ2-1 and V is TRBV11-3, with 13 bases lining up with TRBD2. The germline V gene has CDR1 SGHNT and CDR2 YENEEA. This CDR3 region has 20 residues. V gave up 1 base and J gave up 1 base; unmatched junction bases: 10. CDR3 residues: CASSLGFGLAGVRSYNEQFF. The CDR3, as DNA: TGTGCCAGCAGCTTAGGATTCGGACTAGCGGGAGTCCGGTCCTACAATGAGCAGTTCTTC.